The T cell receptor (beta chain) under discussion was sequenced for a study of cytomegalovirus exposure and HLA in healthy donors. Turning to the study itself: HLA-typed donors were the source of approximately 88 million unique TCRs held in an early data release. Findings and caveats of the study: Per a prior analysis, the majority of TCR beta V segments were productive roughly 87% or roughly 30% of the time.

In the PCR, 60 Vbeta and 13 Jbeta primers were used. Repertoires were generated with immunoSEQ multiplex PCR, while TCRdb's copy carries only in-frame clones and drops some. Of 100,000 to 150,000 clones detected, around four fifths appear once; the ten largest clones hold under 8.5%. A word on this clone: Its matching antigen is unknown.

Unrecorded immune exposure was likely among donors, who were nominally healthy when sampled. Trimming pared 4 bases from V and 5 bases from J, leaving 17 bases between. This CDR3 has 15 residues. Per the germline V gene, CDR1 is MRHNA and CDR2 is SNTAGT. This clonotype was obtained from a male donor in good health and CMV-seronegative. The rearrangement links TRBV6-4 to TRBJ1-1, with a weak D call TRBD1 (5 bases). The sequencing sample was made of PBMCs. CDR3 nucleotide sequence: TGTGCCAGCAGTGTGGACATAGGAACTTCTACTGAAGCTTTCTTT. Protein product: CASSVDIGTSTEAFF.